These 24 T cell receptor beta chains were all obtained from the same sample, sequenced in a study of shared clonotypes between healthy human individuals. Naive CD8 cells lacked CD45RO and underwent positive selection for CCR7, leaving out terminally differentiated effector memory CD45RA+ cells. Profiling relied on immunoSEQ multiplex PCR, and the TCRdb table lists in-frame clones only, not all of them. The table records 1.5 million to 2.5 million clones, approximately 95% of them present only once. Sequencing was carried out using naive CD8+ T cells sorted from blood. These TCRs come from a young man in good health.

This clone has a single count. The chain links TRBV19 to TRBJ2-2; D remains unclear. The CDR3 has 15 residues. Germline V CDR1 and CDR2: LNHDA, SQIVND (reference sequence). Trimming left V 0 bases short and J 4 bases short, with 9 bases between. The CDR3 nucleotides read TGTGCCAGTAGTATAGAACCGGCAGCCACCGGGGAGCTGTTTTTT. It codes for CASSIEPAATGELFF. The full variable domain, completed using reference TRBV19 and TRBJ2-2, is DGGITQSPKYLFRKEGQNVTLSCEQNLNHDAMYWYRQDPGQGLRLIYYSQIVNDFQKGDIAEGYSVSREKKESFPLTVTSAQKNPTAFYLCASSIEPAATGELFFGEGSRLTVL.

The chain links TRBV27 to TRBJ2-5; 8 bases line up with TRBD1. Germline trimming cut 8 bases from V and 5 bases from J; bases unmatched to any gene: 13. CDR1 is MNHEY, CDR2 SMNVEV, per germline (reference sequence). This CDR3 comprises 15 residues. Here the CDR3 DNA reads TGTGCCAGCGGCGACAGGGGCTTAATGGGGGAGACCCAGTACTTC. Translation gives CASGDRGLMGETQYF.

V is TRBV2 and J is TRBJ2-1; the match to TRBD2 covers 7 bases. The length of the CDR3 is 15 residues. V trimming: 9 bases; J trimming: 1 base; junction bases outside the gene matches: 9. Germline V CDR1 and CDR2: SNHLY, FYNNEI. DNA for the CDR3: TGTGCCAGTACCCCGGGAGCGGGGTCCTACAATGAGCAGTTCTTC. This codes for CASTPGAGSYNEQFF.

The chain has TRBV14 and TRBJ2-3, with TRBD2 matching over 9 bases. The CDR3 is 14 residues long. Losses at the gene ends were 2 bases for V and 6 bases for J; bases not matched to a gene: 3. Germline lookup yields CDR1 SGHDN and CDR2 FVKESK. This chain's CDR3 is CASSQLAGFDTQYF. The CDR3 coding sequence is TGTGCCAGCAGCCAACTAGCGGGATTTGATACGCAGTATTTT.

V is TRBV28 and J is TRBJ2-7; the D is unclear. CDR1 MDHEN and CDR2 SYDVKM come from the germline V gene. Deletions cut 5 bases from V and 0 bases from J, with 11 bases between. CDR3 length: 14 residues. The CDR3 loop reads CASSPPLSSYEQYF. The CDR3 coding sequence is TGTGCCAGCAGTCCTCCCTTAAGCTCCTACGAGCAGTACTTC.

The chain couples TRBV6-6 to TRBJ2-7; perhaps TRBD1 as D (5 bases). Germline CDR1 and CDR2: MNHNY and SVGAGI (reference sequence). The CDR3 length is 12 residues. Deletions cut 6 bases from V and 5 bases from J, with 11 bases between. The CDR3, as DNA: TGTGCCAGCAGCCCCCAAGGGGACGAGCAGTACTTC. Its protein product is CASSPQGDEQYF.

This clone was observed once. The CDR3 bases are TGTGCCAGCAGCGGAGGGGGCGGCAAAAACATTCAGTACTTC. This codes for CASSGGGGKNIQYF. This rearrangement joins TRBV5-6 to TRBJ2-4, with D possibly being TRBD1 (7 bases). CDR3 length equals 14 residues. V was trimmed by 4 bases and J by 3 bases, leaving 11 bases between them. Looked up from germline, CDR1 is SGHDT and CDR2 is YYEEEE.

V usage is TRBV9 and J usage is TRBJ1-4; 7 bases map to TRBD1. Germline V gene sequence: CDR1 SGDLS, CDR2 YYNGEE. V lost 0 bases, J lost 6 bases, and 5 bases stayed unmatched. This CDR3 is 15 amino acids long. The CDR3 is CASSVEGRGDEKLFF. In nucleotides, the CDR3 is TGTGCCAGCAGCGTAGAAGGCAGGGGGGATGAAAAACTGTTTTTT.

The chain carries TRBV6-1 and TRBJ2-7; 7 bases line up with TRBD2. V lost 3 bases to trimming and J lost 1 base; unmatched junction nucleotides: 6. This CDR3 has 15 amino acids. In germline, CDR1 is MNHNS, CDR2 SASEGT. CDR3 bases: TGTGCCAGCAGTGAGGGGGGGGACGTATCCTACGAGCAGTACTTC. Translating gives CASSEGGDVSYEQYF.

This CDR3 is CASSLRGSLFEAFF. DNA of the CDR3: TGTGCCAGCAGTTTGAGGGGGTCTTTGTTTGAAGCTTTCTTT. V gene TRBV27 combines with J gene TRBJ1-1; the D gene is possibly TRBD1 (6 bases). Germline V lookup: CDR1 MNHEY, CDR2 SMNVEV (reference sequence). CDR3 size: 14 residues. V lost 3 bases, J lost 7 bases, and 15 bases lay in between.

The chain couples TRBV2 to TRBJ2-1; 11 bases are a match to TRBD2. Germline V gene sequence: CDR1 SNHLY, CDR2 FYNNEI. J lost 5 bases, V lost 6 bases, and 12 bases had no gene match. This CDR3 contains 17 residues. The CDR3 nucleotides read TGTGCCAGCAGCCCGACGGGGGCACTAGCGGGAGACAATGAGCAGTTCTTC. Translated: CASSPTGALAGDNEQFF.

The chain couples TRBV11-2 to TRBJ1-1; D ambiguous. V shed 6 bases and J shed 4 bases, with 9 bases lying between them. CDR3 size: 12 residues. Per the germline V gene, CDR1 is SGHAT and CDR2 is FQNNGV. The CDR3 is CASSHGFTEAFF. CDR3 DNA sequence: TGTGCCAGCAGTCACGGATTCACTGAAGCTTTCTTT. Full variable domain (remainder filled in from reference TRBV11-2 and TRBJ1-1): EAGVAQSPRYKIIEKRQSVAFWCNPISGHATLYWYQQILGQGPKLLIQFQNNGVVDDSQLPKDRFSAERLKGVDSTLKIQPAKLEDSAVYLCASSHGFTEAFFGQGTRLTVV.

This clone has just one count. The sample has other DNA sequences that encode this CDR3 too. The CDR3 spells CASSILNTEAFF. CDR3 DNA: TGTGCCAGTAGTATTTTGAACACTGAAGCTTTCTTT. The rearrangement uses TRBV19 and TRBJ1-1, with D unclear. V was pared by 3 bases and J by 0 bases, with 2 bases between. There are 12 residues in the CDR3. Germline V gene sequence: CDR1 LNHDA, CDR2 SQIVND (reference sequence).

The chain employs TRBV6-5 and TRBJ2-3; D might be TRBD2 (7 bases). Germline values: CDR1 MNHEY, CDR2 SVGAGI. The CDR3 loop spans 12 amino acids. DNA of the CDR3: TGTGGCGGGGGCGGGCGCGGAGATACGCAGTATTTT. Residues: CGGGGRGDTQYF.

The chain recombines TRBV11-1 with TRBJ2-5, with a weak D call TRBD1 (6 bases). Germline assignment: CDR1 SGHAT and CDR2 FQDESV (reference sequence). The germline V and J ends were trimmed by 4 bases and 1 base, with 7 bases remaining between them. The length of the CDR3 is 13 residues. This CDR3 is CASSSTGQETQYF. In nucleotides, the CDR3 is TGTGCCAGCAGCTCGACAGGCCAAGAGACCCAGTACTTC.

The V and J genes are TRBV2 and TRBJ2-5, with 13 bases identical to TRBD2. The germline CDR1 and CDR2 sequences are SNHLY and FYNNEI. The CDR3 is 17 amino acids. V shed 6 bases, J shed 2 bases, and the junction held 9 bases outside the gene matches. CDR3 sequence reads: CASSTPEGLAGQETQYF. DNA of the CDR3: TGTGCCAGCAGCACCCCGGAGGGACTAGCGGGGCAAGAGACCCAGTACTTC.

The DNA of the CDR3 is TGTGCCAGCAGTTACTCCCTTACAGGGAAAGGCTACACCTTC. Its translation is CASSYSLTGKGYTF. V usage is TRBV6-5 and J usage is TRBJ1-2, with D possibly being TRBD1 (6 bases). CDR3 length: 14 residues. The V gene's germline CDR1 is MNHEY and CDR2 SVGAGI. With 0 bases removed from V and 8 bases from J, the gap between germline ends came to 13 bases.

This rearrangement joins TRBV28 to TRBJ2-7; D possibly corresponds to TRBD2 (6 bases). V was cut by 3 bases and J by 7 bases, with 16 bases left in between. This CDR3 has 14 amino acids. Germline CDR1 is MDHEN and CDR2 is SYDVKM. CDR3 in DNA: TGTGCCAGCAGTTTGAGAGTGGGGGGAAATGAGCAGTACTTC. Amino acid sequence: CASSLRVGGNEQYF.

The chain couples TRBV6-5 to TRBJ2-7; D is unclear. The V end was cut by 6 bases, the J end by 0 bases, with 15 bases between. Germline V gene data show CDR1 as MNHEY and CDR2 as SVGAGI. The CDR3 extends over 15 amino acids. The CDR3 DNA is TGTGCCAGCAGCGTCTCGGGTTCCTCCTCCTACGAGCAGTACTTC. It codes for CASSVSGSSSYEQYF.

This rearrangement joins TRBV7-2 to TRBJ2-7; D might be TRBD1 (6 bases). The germline V gene has CDR1 SGHTA and CDR2 FQGNSA. The length of the CDR3 is 16 residues. Trimming took off 4 bases at V and 5 bases at J, with 21 bases between the two ends. The CDR3: CASSYSLGASLDEQYF. The CDR3 region has the DNA TGTGCCAGCAGCTATTCCCTGGGGGCTTCCCTCGACGAGCAGTACTTC.

On this clone: This sample includes further DNA sequences coding for the same CDR3. The V call is TRBV5-6, the J call TRBJ2-5; 7 nucleotides agree with TRBD2. Germline assignment: CDR1 SGHDT and CDR2 YYEEEE. The CDR3 length is 13 residues. V trimming: 2 bases; J trimming: 5 bases; junction bases outside the gene matches: 3. The CDR3 DNA reads as TGTGCCAGCAGCTTAGCCGGGGGGGAGACCCAGTACTTC. Encoded protein: CASSLAGGETQYF.

V gene TRBV13 combines with J gene TRBJ2-7; 9 bases match TRBD2. Germline V gene lookup returns CDR1 PRHDT and CDR2 FYEKMQ (reference sequence). The CDR3 sequence is 15 residues long. J gave up 3 bases and V 0 bases, and 3 bases lay outside the gene matches. Here the CDR3 reads CASSLGSGGNYEQYF. In nucleotides, the CDR3 is TGTGCCAGCAGCTTAGGGAGCGGGGGGAACTACGAGCAGTACTTC.

V is TRBV7-9 and J is TRBJ2-2; D is possibly TRBD1 (5 bases). The CDR3 is made up of 13 amino acids. The V end lost 2 bases, the J end lost 7 bases, and 8 bases lay between the germline ends. Germline lookup yields CDR1 SEHNR and CDR2 FQNEAQ (reference sequence). CDR3 in amino acids: CASSLTQGGELFF. The DNA for the CDR3 is TGTGCCAGCAGCTTAACCCAGGGCGGGGAGCTGTTTTTT.

This clone has a handful of counts. The genes are TRBV7-9 and TRBJ2-7; maybe TRBD1 (6 bases). The CDR3 has 14 residues. Germline V gene lookup returns CDR1 SEHNR and CDR2 FQNEAQ (reference sequence). Trimming pared 5 bases from V and 2 bases from J, leaving 13 bases between. CDR3 nucleotide sequence: TGTGCCAGCAGCCAGGGGCTGAGTACCTACGAGCAGTACTTC. Encoded protein: CASSQGLSTYEQYF.